The 28 T cell receptor beta chains below come from one sample, sequenced in a study of beta chain features in type 1 diabetes. What was sequenced were expressed TCRB transcripts, since all of the isolated RNA had been reverse transcribed. This table comes from immunoSEQ multiplex PCR, and its TCRdb copy is limited to in-frame clones, with some not included. The table lists some 500,000 clones, approximately 10% of them singletons, with approximately 0.045% in the top ten. Sequencing was performed on naive CD4+ T cells from blood. All receptors come from a woman aged 18-30 years in good health.

The chain couples TRBV9 to TRBJ2-1; TRBD1 aligns across 12 bases. The ends lost 0 bases at V and 8 bases at J; junction bases unmatched: 12. CDR1 is SGDLS, CDR2 YYNGEE, per germline. The CDR3 has 18 residues. The CDR3 sequence: CASSVGFGTGGFQDEQFF. The CDR3 nucleotides read TGTGCCAGCAGCGTAGGTTTCGGGACAGGGGGCTTTCAGGATGAGCAGTTCTTC.

Only a few counts were recorded for this clone. CDR3 nucleotide sequence: TGTGCCAGCAGCTTGGTGGGATCGTGGGAAACGGCTGATACGCAGTATTTT. This gives the protein CASSLVGSWETADTQYF. The rearrangement joins TRBV5-6 to TRBJ2-3; no firm D call. The CDR3 has 17 amino acids. Trimming shortened V by 0 bases and J by 6 bases, and 20 bases separated the two germline ends. Per the germline V gene, CDR1 is SGHDT and CDR2 is YYEEEE.

CDR3 loop: CASSPLLSYNEQFF. The DNA of the CDR3 is TGTGCCAGCAGCCCTCTGCTCTCCTACAATGAGCAGTTCTTC. The chain uses TRBV14 and TRBJ2-1; D not resolved. The CDR3 is 14 residues long. The germline CDR1 and CDR2 sequences are SGHDN and FVKESK. V lost 4 bases to trimming and J lost 0 bases, with 7 bases between them.

This clone was counted only a few times. The chain carries TRBV28 and TRBJ2-7, with 7 bases identical to TRBD2. From germline, CDR1 is MDHEN and CDR2 SYDVKM. The CDR3 contains 14 residues. With V trimmed by 5 bases and J by 2 bases, 6 bases remained unmatched. The CDR3 DNA reads TGTGCCAGCAGTCCCGGCGGGGGACCCTACGAGCAGTACGTC. Residues: CASSPGGGPYEQYV.

This clone was counted between two and nine times. The chain is built from TRBV9 and TRBJ2-3; no definite D call. The CDR3 consists of 14 residues. Deletions cut 3 bases from V and 6 bases from J, with 14 bases between. Germline V gives CDR1 SGDLS, CDR2 YYNGEE. Written as DNA, the CDR3 is TGTGCCAGCAGCGCTCATAAGGGTAGGGATACGCAGTATTTT. It specifies CASSAHKGRDTQYF.

The chain carries TRBV4-3 and TRBJ2-5, with 8 bases lining up with TRBD1. The ends lost 1 base at V and 5 bases at J; junction bases unmatched: 12. The CDR3 has 17 residues. The germline V gene has CDR1 LGHNA and CDR2 YSLEER. DNA of the CDR3: TGCGCCAGCAGCCAAGGGTCCGGGACAGGTTTTGGGGAGACCCAGTACTTC. It encodes CASSQGSGTGFGETQYF.

This clone occurred a few times. The CDR3 is CASSSGTAYGYTF. The CDR3 DNA reads as TGTGCCAGCTCCTCGGGGACAGCCTATGGCTACACCTTC. The V gene is TRBV18, the J gene TRBJ1-2, with 7 bases matching TRBD1. The CDR3 loop spans 13 amino acids. V lost 6 bases, J lost 4 bases, and 5 bases stayed unmatched. In germline, CDR1 is KGHSH, CDR2 LQKENI.

In this sample, this clone turned up a few times. The chain couples TRBV7-9 to TRBJ1-4, with a possible D match to TRBD1 (5 bases). CDR3 size: 14 residues. The germline V and J ends were trimmed by 5 bases and 6 bases, with 13 bases remaining between them. Per the germline V gene, CDR1 is SEHNR and CDR2 is FQNEAQ (reference sequence). The CDR3, as DNA: TGTGCCAGCAGCCCCCATACGGGGGATGAAAAACTGTTTTTT. Translating it yields CASSPHTGDEKLFF.

A word on this clone: One end of the junction is discordant with germline, which a read error may explain. This rearrangement joins TRBV7-9 to TRBJ2-5, with D tentatively TRBD2 (6 bases). The CDR3 has 12 residues. CDR1 SEHNR and CDR2 FQNEAQ come from the germline V gene (reference sequence). CDR3 bases: TGTGCCAGCAGCCCGGAGGGTGGCAGGTTCCACTTC. Encoded protein: CASSPEGGRFHF.

This clone appeared a few times. The chain has TRBV9 and TRBJ2-3; a weak D match, TRBD1 (5 bases). V lost 3 bases to trimming and J lost 2 bases, with 7 bases between them. CDR3 length equals 13 residues. Germline CDR1 SGDLS, CDR2 YYNGEE. The CDR3 loop is CASSAGFTDTQYF. CDR3 DNA: TGTGCCAGCAGCGCAGGGTTCACAGATACGCAGTATTTT.

The CDR3 region is CASRVPGAKEQFF. CDR3 DNA: TGTGCCAGCCGCGTCCCGGGGGCAAAGGAGCAGTTCTTC. The rearrangement uses TRBV27 and TRBJ2-1; D may correspond to TRBD1 or TRBD2 (6 bases each). The V and J ends lost 8 bases and 10 bases respectively, with 18 bases between them. The CDR3 is made up of 13 amino acids. Germline assignment: CDR1 MNHEY and CDR2 SMNVEV (reference sequence).

This clone was counted only a few times. J is TRBJ2-7 and V is TRBV15; D is perhaps TRBD2 (6 bases). The CDR3 contains 14 residues. Trimming removed 0 bases at V and 4 bases at J, with 10 bases between. The germline V gene encodes CDR1 LNHNV and CDR2 YYDKDF (reference sequence). As DNA, the CDR3 is TGTGCCACCAGCAGAGACATTGGGGGGTACGAGCAGTACTTC. Residues: CATSRDIGGYEQYF. Together with reference TRBV15 and TRBJ2-7, the CDR3 gives the full variable domain: DAMVIQNPRYQVTQFGKPVTLSCSQTLNHNVMYWYQQKSSQAPKLLFHYYDKDFNNEADTPDNFQSRRPNTSFCFLDIRSPGLGDTAMYLCATSRDIGGYEQYFGPGTRLTVT.

The chain couples TRBV15 to TRBJ2-3, with TRBD2 identical over 8 bases. This CDR3 comprises 14 residues. Germline values: CDR1 LNHNV, CDR2 YYDKDF (reference sequence). V dropped 0 bases and J dropped 6; count of bases not matched to a gene: 2. CDR3 nucleotides: TGTGCCACCAGCAGAGATGGGACTAGGGATACGCAGTATTTT. Its protein product is CATSRDGTRDTQYF.

As for this clone: Because it lacks the conserved phenylalanine or tryptophan at the end, this CDR3 is likely a read error. The DNA is omitted, as the CDR3 cannot be located on it reliably, and the CDR3 follows TCRdb's listing. This chain uses TRBV15 with TRBJ2-3; the D call TRBD2 from the table was never checked on the DNA. The CDR3 is 13 amino acids in total, end residues counted. CDR1 LNHNV and CDR2 YYDKDF come from the germline V gene (reference sequence). The CDR3 protein is CATSRDLTSGAIL.

V usage is TRBV6-5 and J usage is TRBJ2-7, with 7 bases identical to TRBD1. V was clipped by 6 bases and J by 1 base; unmatched bases: 6. Germline lookup yields CDR1 MNHEY and CDR2 SVGAGI. The CDR3 totals 14 residues. The CDR3 is CASSFGRGSYEQYF. The CDR3 bases are TGTGCCAGCAGCTTCGGCAGGGGGTCCTACGAGCAGTACTTC.

This clone was recorded a few times. The chain couples TRBV7-3 to TRBJ2-1; D unclear. The CDR3 is 15 amino acids. CDR1 is SGHTA and CDR2 is FQGTGA in the germline V gene. The V end lost 5 bases, the J end lost 3 bases, and 14 bases lay between the germline ends. DNA for the CDR3: TGTGCCAGCAGCCTAGGCCTTTTAAACTACAATGAGCAGTTCTTC. Translation gives CASSLGLLNYNEQFF.

The chain uses TRBV6-5 and TRBJ2-2; D is possibly TRBD1 (5 bases). CDR3 length: 14 amino acids. Per the germline V gene, CDR1 is MNHEY and CDR2 is SVGAGI. V was shortened by 0 bases and J by 4 bases, with 6 bases between the two germline ends. CDR3 nucleotides: TGTGCCAGCAGTTACTCAGGGGCCACCGGGGAGCTGTTTTTT. Translating it yields CASSYSGATGELFF.

V usage is TRBV7-6 and J usage is TRBJ1-1; 9 positions match TRBD1. The length of the CDR3 is 15 residues. Germline values: CDR1 SGHVS, CDR2 FNYEAQ. J gave up 4 bases and V 6 bases, and 9 bases lay outside the gene matches. The CDR3 is CASRSGTGRGTEAFF. CDR3 in DNA: TGTGCCAGCAGATCCGGGACAGGGCGTGGCACTGAAGCTTTCTTT.

In its sample, this clone was seen a few times. The chain employs TRBV7-8 and TRBJ1-1; the D gene is possibly TRBD1 (5 bases). The CDR3 loop spans 17 amino acids. Deletions cut 2 bases from V and 0 bases from J, with 16 bases between. Germline CDR1 reads SGHVS; CDR2 reads FQNEAQ. CDR3 protein: CASSLRDGRQLNTEAFF. In DNA form, the CDR3 reads TGTGCCAGCAGCTTAAGGGACGGACGACAACTGAACACTGAAGCTTTCTTT.

Only a few counts were recorded for this clone. CDR3 sequence: CASSTYWGKRSYEQYV. In DNA form, the CDR3 reads TGTGCCAGCAGTACCTACTGGGGGAAAAGGTCCTACGAGCAGTACGTC. The chain has TRBV28 and TRBJ2-7; D tentatively reads TRBD1 or TRBD2 (5 bases each). The V end lost 5 bases, the J end lost 1 base, and 18 bases lay between the germline ends. The CDR3 is 16 amino acids. CDR1 is MDHEN and CDR2 is SYDVKM in the germline V gene.

Only a few counts were recorded for this clone. The chain couples TRBV7-9 to TRBJ2-3; no clear D. Trimming took off 1 base at V and 2 bases at J, with 16 bases between the two ends. The CDR3 contains 17 residues. Germline values: CDR1 SEHNR, CDR2 FQNEAQ (reference sequence). The CDR3 DNA follows: TGTGCCAGCAGCTTAGACCTACGAGCGTACTCCACAGATACGCAGTATTTT. Its translation: CASSLDLRAYSTDTQYF.

This clone was counted between two and nine times. The V gene is TRBV11-2, the J gene TRBJ2-1, with TRBD2 matching over 11 bases. CDR1 and CDR2 (germline): SGHAT, FQNNGV. The CDR3 contains 16 residues. V lost 2 bases to trimming and J lost 3 bases; unmatched junction nucleotides: 3. CDR3 sequence (DNA): TGTGCCAGCAGCTTAAAGGGACTAGCGGACTACAATGAGCAGTTCTTC. It specifies CASSLKGLADYNEQFF.

This clone was seen a handful of times. This rearrangement joins TRBV6-6 to TRBJ1-1, with D perhaps matching TRBD1 (6 bases). CDR1 is MNHNY, CDR2 SVGAGI, per germline (reference sequence). The V gene lost 1 base and the J gene lost 3 bases, with 12 bases spanning the gap. There are 15 residues in the CDR3. The CDR3 DNA sequence: TGTGCCAGCAGTTACTATACAGGGAAGGACACTGAAGCTTTCTTT. Protein product: CASSYYTGKDTEAFF.

This clone has a handful of counts. The rearrangement uses TRBV9 and TRBJ1-2; D is possibly TRBD1 (6 bases). V was pared by 0 bases and J by 5 bases, with 14 bases between. The length of the CDR3 is 15 residues. CDR1 and CDR2 (germline): SGDLS, YYNGEE. The CDR3 DNA sequence: TGTGCCAGCAGCGTAGACTGGACAGATTCTTATGGCTACACCTTC. Translation gives CASSVDWTDSYGYTF. The full variable domain, completed using reference TRBV9 and TRBJ1-2, is DSGVTQTPKHLITATGQRVTLRCSPRSGDLSVYWYQQSLDQGLQFLIQYYNGEERAKGNILERFSAQQFPDLHSELNLSSLELGDSALYFCASSVDWTDSYGYTFGSGTRLTVV.

This clone was counted between two and nine times. The chain recombines TRBV28 with TRBJ2-7; 8 nucleotides align to TRBD1. The V and J ends lost 10 bases and 2 bases, in that order; junction bases with no gene match: 4. The CDR3 has 12 residues. Germline assignment: CDR1 MDHEN and CDR2 SYDVKM. CDR3 sequence reads: CATQGVTYEQYF. The CDR3 DNA is TGTGCCACACAGGGGGTTACCTACGAGCAGTACTTC.

The rearrangement links TRBV7-3 to TRBJ2-5; tentative D call: TRBD2 (6 bases). This CDR3 has 19 amino acids. Trimming took 7 bases from V and 3 from J, leaving 30 bases between them. Germline-derived CDR1 and CDR2 are SGHTA and FQGTGA. The CDR3 is CASTVRRHSGGEGKETQYF. The CDR3 DNA reads TGTGCCAGCACCGTACGGCGGCATAGCGGAGGGGAAGGCAAAGAGACCCAGTACTTC.

This clone came up a few times. V is TRBV7-3 and J is TRBJ1-1; D is ambiguous. Trimming cost V 1 base and J 1 base, with 10 bases left between them. This CDR3 spans 15 amino acids. Germline V gene data show CDR1 as SGHTA and CDR2 as FQGTGA. The CDR3 loop is CASSLRPGRNTEAFF. The CDR3 nucleotides read TGTGCCAGCAGCTTAAGACCGGGGAGGAACACTGAAGCTTTCTTT.

The chain couples TRBV29-1 to TRBJ2-5; possibly TRBD1 or TRBD2 for D (6 bases each). The CDR3 consists of 15 residues. The V gene's germline CDR1 is SQVTM and CDR2 ANQGSEA. The ends were cut back, 5 bases at V and 1 base at J, with 17 bases in the middle. The CDR3 here is CSVFLGGRSQETQYF. The CDR3 coding sequence is TGCAGCGTTTTCCTAGGGGGGAGAAGCCAAGAGACCCAGTACTTC.